This T cell receptor (beta chain) stems from a study of early T cells in non-severe SARS-CoV-2 infection. Study-wide context: Sequencing targeted bulk RNA from unsorted whole blood, leaving chains unpaired. General observations from the study: There was a bias toward anti-spike CD8 responses in VDJdb matching, which missed private and CD4 specificities.

This clonotype was seen many times. Its target is unknown. Individual cDNA molecules each received unique molecular identifiers attached to them. TCRdb called the 5' RACE reads again in MiXCR, with one record for every CDR3 protein. This table has 25,000 to 30,000 distinct CDR3 sequences, roughly 5.4% appearing once. V gave up 9 bases and J gave up 6 bases; unmatched junction bases: 11. Germline V gene lookup returns CDR1 LNHDA and CDR2 SQIVND (reference sequence). This CDR3 region has 14 residues. The V gene is TRBV19, the J gene TRBJ1-5; TRBD1 agrees at 7 bases. This TCR was recovered from an adult who was a healthcare worker with PCR-confirmed SARS-CoV-2 infection or an uninfected control (not recorded which). The source material was whole blood. The CDR3 loop is CASLFTGASQPQHF. As DNA, the CDR3 is TGTGCCAGCCTGTTTACAGGGGCCAGTCAGCCCCAGCATTTT.